This is a list of T cell receptor beta chains from one sample in a study of human thymus T cells. Sequenced by immunoSEQ multiplex PCR; TCRdb stores in-frame clones only, minus some. The table records some 120,000 clones, around 94% of them present only once. Sequenced material: thymus tissue. The receptors come from a boy younger than two with a congenital heart defect but otherwise immunologically healthy. CDR3s include the opening cysteine and the closing phenylalanine or tryptophan. D genes are given only for firm matches. The size of a clone is reported for some rows only, either as once, few or many, or as a class for expanded clones.

d_call j_call v_call clone_size cdr3_nt cdr3_aa
TRBD1 TRBJ1-2 TRBV19 . TGTGCCAGTAGTCCTAGGACAGGGAAAAATGGCTACACCTTC CASSPRTGKNGYTF
. TRBJ1-4 TRBV19 . TGTGCCAGTAGTTTCGAGGTGGATGAAAAACTGTTTTTT CASSFEVDEKLFF
. TRBJ2-7 TRBV6-6 . TGTGCCAGCACAATGGACGGAACCTACGAGCAGTACTTC CASTMDGTYEQYF
. TRBJ2-3 TRBV25-1 once TGTGCCAGCAGTGATGACCCTCCAGCGGAGACCACAGATACGCAGTATTTT CASSDDPPAETTDTQYF
TRBD2 TRBJ2-3 TRBV6-5 . TGTGCCAGCAGGGAGAGGGCTAGCGGGGGTTATACGCAGTATTTT CASRERASGGYTQYF
TRBD1 TRBJ1-6 TRBV7-9 . TGTGCCAGCAGCTTAGAAGGGACAGGGCAAACACCCCTCCACTTT CASSLEGTGQTPLHF
. TRBJ2-4 TRBV27 . TGTGCCAGCAGTCCGAAAGCACCTTTAAAACTGATAGCCAAAAACATTCAGTACTTC CASSPKAPLKLIAKNIQYF
. TRBJ2-3 TRBV9 . TGTGCCAGCAGCGTAGGTACCAGGGGTTTCACAGATACGCAGTATTTT CASSVGTRGFTDTQYF
. TRBJ2-3 TRBV11-2 once TGTGCCAGCCATAGCCGTAATACGCAGTATTTT CASHSRNTQYF
TRBD1 TRBJ1-2 TRBV6-5 . TGTGCCAGCAGTTACTCGGCAGGGGGCAACTATGGCTACACCTTC CASSYSAGGNYGYTF
TRBD2 TRBJ2-1 TRBV5-6 . TGTGCCAGCAGCTTGGTGGCTACTAGCGGGGGGGAGAATGAGCAGTTCTTC CASSLVATSGGENEQFF
. TRBJ2-5 TRBV28 . TGTGCCAGCAGTTTCCCCCCAGGCTACGAGACCCAGTACTTC CASSFPPGYETQYF
TRBD2 TRBJ2-2 TRBV19 . TGTGCCAGTAGTTTCTTTTCCCCCGACGGGACTAGCGGGCCGAACACCGGGGAGCTGTTTTTT CASSFFSPDGTSGPNTGELFF
TRBD2 TRBJ2-1 TRBV7-8 . TGTGCCAGCAGCACATCCGGGACTAGCAGGAGCGTTGAGCAGTTCTTC CASSTSGTSRSVEQFF
TRBD2 TRBJ2-5 TRBV19 . TGTGCCAGTAACGAGCGGGGGGATCAAGAGACCCAGTACTTC CASNERGDQETQYF
TRBD1 TRBJ2-5 TRBV5-1 . TGCGCCAGCAGACGGACAGGGAAGGAGGAGACCCAGTACTTC CASRRTGKEETQYF
. TRBJ2-7 TRBV7-2 . TGTGCCAGCAGCTTCATTGAGGCTATCGAGCAGTACTTC CASSFIEAIEQYF
TRBD1 TRBJ1-3 TRBV30 . TGTGCCTGGATCAGGACAGGGGGCGACACCATATATTTT CAWIRTGGDTIYF
. TRBJ2-2 TRBV6-1 . TGTGCCAGCAGTGATGATGGAGCAAACACCGGGGAGCTGTTTTTT CASSDDGANTGELFF
. TRBJ2-7 TRBV7-3 . TGTGCCAGCAGCTTAAATCCGGCAGGGAACCACGAGCAGTACTTC CASSLNPAGNHEQYF
. TRBJ2-2 TRBV4-3 . TGCGCCAGCAGCCAGTACAGATTTCCTAACACCGGGGAGCTGTTTTTT CASSQYRFPNTGELFF
TRBD1 TRBJ1-1 TRBV4-1 . TGCGCCAGCAGCACCCGACAGGGTGGCACTGAAGCTTTCTTT CASSTRQGGTEAFF
. TRBJ1-1 TRBV7-9 . TGTGCCAGCAGCCCTCAAGCGCCAGGGGCCTATTACACTGAAGCTTTCTTT CASSPQAPGAYYTEAFF
. TRBJ1-1 TRBV11-2 once TGTGCCAGCAGCTTGGGGGGCAGTGCGCCCACTGAAGCTTTCTTT CASSLGGSAPTEAFF
. TRBJ1-2 TRBV6-5 . TGTGCCAGCACAGCCCGGAAGGTAGAGGATGGCTACACCTTC CASTARKVEDGYTF
TRBD1 TRBJ1-2 TRBV2 . TGTGCCAGCAGTTATCGACAGGGAGGGATCAGTGGCTACACCTTC CASSYRQGGISGYTF
. TRBJ2-7 TRBV27 . TGTGCCAGCAGTCCAGGGGCTCCTGGTCGCGAGCAGTACTTC CASSPGAPGREQYF
. TRBJ1-5 TRBV4-1 . TGCGCCAGCAGCCAAGATCCAGGTAAGGGAGGCAATCAGCCCCAGCATTTT CASSQDPGKGGNQPQHF
. TRBJ2-5 TRBV5-1 . TGCGCCAGCAGCTTGGTACGCGACGGCTTCCAAGAGACCCAGTACTTC CASSLVRDGFQETQYF
. TRBJ2-3 TRBV20-1 . TGCAGTGCTAGGAGCACAGATACGCAGTATTTT CSARSTDTQYF
. TRBJ2-3 TRBV30 . TGTGCCTTACAGGGAGTACAAACAGATACGCAGTATTTT CALQGVQTDTQYF
TRBD2 TRBJ2-1 TRBV27 . TGTGCCAGCAGTTTGACTAGCGGGGGGGCCAAGGCCAATAATGAGCAGTTCTTC CASSLTSGGAKANNEQFF
TRBD1 TRBJ1-2 TRBV4-1 . TGCGCCAGCAGCCAAGCCAGGGGGTCCGGCGGCTACACCTTC CASSQARGSGGYTF
TRBD1 TRBJ1-3 TRBV6-1 . TGTGCCAGCAGTGAATCAGGGGGACAGGGGGCCAGCTGGGGAAACACCATATATTTT CASSESGGQGASWGNTIYF
. TRBJ1-1 TRBV19 . TGTGCCAGTACCCTAGAAGGGTATTCTGAAGCTTTCTTT CASTLEGYSEAFF
TRBD1 TRBJ1-3 TRBV4-2 . TGTGCCAGCAGCGTACGACAGGGGGCAAGTGGAAACACCATATATTTT CASSVRQGASGNTIYF
. TRBJ1-2 TRBV2 . TGTGCCAGCAGGCGAGGGGGGGCAGAGGGGCACTATGGCTACACCTTC CASRRGGAEGHYGYTF
TRBD1 TRBJ2-2 TRBV7-9 . TGTGCCAGCAGCTTAGAGAGGGGGCCTGGGATCAGGGAGCTGTTTTTT CASSLERGPGIRELFF
TRBD2 TRBJ2-3 TRBV5-1 . TGCGCCAGCGGGACTAGCGGGGGGCTCTCGACAGATACGCAGTATTTT CASGTSGGLSTDTQYF
. TRBJ1-2 TRBV7-2 once TGTGCCAGCACCTACATTGGGGGCTACACCTTC CASTYIGGYTF
. TRBJ2-7 TRBV28 . TGTGCCAGCAGTACTCCACGGACAGCCTTTGCCTACGAGCAGTACTTC CASSTPRTAFAYEQYF
. TRBJ2-7 TRBV5-6 few TGTGCCAGCAGCCCGGGGGCAGGGAACCCCTACGAGCAGTACTTC CASSPGAGNPYEQYF
TRBD1 TRBJ1-4 TRBV4-3 . TGCGCCAGCAGCCAAGATACAGGGGCTGGTGAAAAACTGTTTTTT CASSQDTGAGEKLFF
TRBD1 TRBJ1-2 TRBV5-1 . TGCGCCAGCAGCCCCCACAGGGGTGACTATGGCTACACCTTC CASSPHRGDYGYTF
. TRBJ1-5 TRBV6-6 . TGTGCCAGCAGTTACGAGGGGAGGATTCAGCCCCAGCATTTT CASSYEGRIQPQHF
. TRBJ2-3 TRBV5-1 . TGCGCCAGCAGCCGGCTAGACCCAGATACGCAGTATTTT CASSRLDPDTQYF
. TRBJ2-2 TRBV4-3 . TGCGCCAGCAGCCAAGAACGGGTAGGAGGGGCCAAGGATACCGGGGAGCTGTTTTTT CASSQERVGGAKDTGELFF
. TRBJ2-7 TRBV19 . TGTGCCAGTAGTAGGCGACGGACGGGGGCTGCAACCTACGAGCAGTACTTC CASSRRRTGAATYEQYF
. TRBJ2-5 TRBV18 . TGTGCCAGCTCACCTGGTCACCAAGAGACCCAGTACTTC CASSPGHQETQYF
TRBD1 TRBJ1-4 TRBV4-3 . TGCGCCAGCAGCCACCCCCGACAGGGACGAGGTGAAAAACTGTTTTTT CASSHPRQGRGEKLFF
TRBD2 TRBJ2-3 TRBV6-1 . TGTGCCAGCAGTGCCGGTGTGGGACTAGCGGGCTTGAGCACAGATACGCAGTATTTT CASSAGVGLAGLSTDTQYF
. TRBJ2-7 TRBV21-1 . TGTGCCAGCAGCAAGGGACAGGGGGCGTACTCCTACGAGCAGTACTTC CASSKGQGAYSYEQYF
. TRBJ2-1 TRBV7-9 . TGTGCCAGCAGCTTAGTCCATGAGCAGTTCTTC CASSLVHEQFF